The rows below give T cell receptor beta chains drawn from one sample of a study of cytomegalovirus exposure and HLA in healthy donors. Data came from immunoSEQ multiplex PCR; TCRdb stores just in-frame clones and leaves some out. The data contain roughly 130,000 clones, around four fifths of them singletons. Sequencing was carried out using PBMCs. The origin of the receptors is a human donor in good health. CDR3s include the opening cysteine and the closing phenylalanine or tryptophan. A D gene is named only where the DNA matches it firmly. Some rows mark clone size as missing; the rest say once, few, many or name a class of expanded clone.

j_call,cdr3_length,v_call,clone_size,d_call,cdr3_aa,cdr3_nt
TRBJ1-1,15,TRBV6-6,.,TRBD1,CASSYSGTAIPEAFF,TGTGCCAGCAGTTACTCCGGGACAGCGATCCCTGAAGCTTTCTTT
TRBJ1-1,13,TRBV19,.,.,CASTVRINTEAFF,TGTGCCAGTACCGTCAGGATAAACACTGAAGCTTTCTTT
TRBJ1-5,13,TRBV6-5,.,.,CASSYSYVQPQHF,TGTGCCAGCAGTTACTCCTACGTACAGCCCCAGCATTTT
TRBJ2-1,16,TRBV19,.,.,CASSIVTAGAFNEQFF,TGTGCCAGTAGTATAGTTACGGCGGGGGCCTTCAATGAGCAGTTCTTC
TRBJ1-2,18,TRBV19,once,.,CASSTRRTGSHSNYGYTF,TGTGCCAGTAGTACCCGTCGTACGGGGAGCCATTCTAACTATGGCTACACCTTC
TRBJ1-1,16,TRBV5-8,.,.,CASREPEGLLNTEAFF,TGTGCCAGCAGGGAACCGGAGGGGCTACTGAACACTGAAGCTTTCTTT
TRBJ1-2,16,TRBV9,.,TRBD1,CASSAVPGQTHYGYTF,TGTGCCAGCAGCGCCGTTCCGGGACAGACGCATTATGGCTACACCTTC
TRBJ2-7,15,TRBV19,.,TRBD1,CASSISRGRTYEQYF,TGTGCCAGTAGTATAAGCAGGGGGCGAACCTACGAGCAGTACTTC
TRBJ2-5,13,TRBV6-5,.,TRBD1,CASSSRTGETQYF,TGTGCCAGCAGTTCCCGGACAGGCGAGACCCAGTACTTC
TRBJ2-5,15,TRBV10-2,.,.,CASSESLSHWETQYF,TGCGCCAGCAGTGAGTCTTTAAGCCACTGGGAGACCCAGTACTTC
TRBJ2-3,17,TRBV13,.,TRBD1,CASSHKGDRSVLGTQYF,TGTGCCAGCAGCCACAAAGGGGACAGATCGGTTCTAGGTACGCAGTATTTT